This record covers a single T cell receptor beta chain. What it recognizes is unknown. The CDR3 is made up of 14 amino acids. The germline V gene has CDR1 SGHVS and CDR2 FQNEAQ. V lost 5 bases and J lost 3, with 14 bases in between. This sample is part of a study of T-cell memory formation after mild COVID-19. Across the whole study: Most TCR clusters belonged to a single donor.

TCRdb called the 5' RACE reads again in MiXCR, with one record for every CDR3 protein. The sample has roughly 340,000 distinct CDR3 sequences, about a sixth seen once; the top ten hold 20% to 25%. Study-level points and caveats: The study found balanced CD4/CD8 in clones contracting day 15 to 85 and a CD4+ lean in later expanders. Day 37-peaking second-wave clones had unconfirmed SARS-CoV-2 specificity. CD8+ contracting clones occupied EMRA, while CD4+ ones occupied mainly CM and EM.

The rearrangement links TRBV7-8 to TRBJ2-7; D is possibly TRBD1 (5 bases). The sequenced sample was PBMCs or a T cell subset sorted from them (not recorded which). This clonotype was sampled from a man aged 18 to 35 who had mild COVID-19 (a few samples of this study predate the infection). Cell type and time point are not known. CDR3 in DNA: TGTGCCAGCAGCCTGAGAAGGGGCTACTACGAGCAGTACGTC. Protein sequence: CASSLRRGYYEQYV.